The source of this T cell receptor (beta chain) is a study of blood T cell repertoires in COVID-19. Study in general: Italy, Spain and the United States were the sources of the convalescent and acute COVID-19 samples. From T cells, B-cell-depleted T cells, or PBMCs came the material, which was cDNA or gDNA.

Participant ages covered about 18 to 89 years across 24 US areas. Sequenced by immunoSEQ multiplex PCR; TCRdb stores in-frame clones only, minus some. The table includes 250,000 to 300,000 clones, approximately 90% detected once. The sequence was collected from a woman aged 55-70 years in a cohort exposed to, infected with or recovered from COVID-19 (not recorded which). Sequences were obtained from PBMCs or T cells enriched from blood (not recorded which).

DNA of the CDR3: TGTGCCAGCAGTGATCGGGTTCGGGGGGGTAATTCACCCCTCCACTTT. Its protein is CASSDRVRGGNSPLHF. The chain joins TRBV2 to TRBJ1-6; perhaps TRBD1 as D (5 bases). V was shortened by 3 bases and J by 6 bases, with 15 bases between the two germline ends. This CDR3 has 16 amino acids. Germline V lookup: CDR1 SNHLY, CDR2 FYNNEI.